This T cell receptor (beta chain) was sequenced for a study of early T cells in non-severe SARS-CoV-2 infection. Across the study: Chains were not paired, and sequencing was done on bulk RNA from unsorted whole blood.

Study results and caveats: Matches to VDJdb favored anti-spike CD8 responses and missed private and CD4 specificities.

This clonotype has at least ten counts. Its matching antigen is unknown. Germline V gene lookup returns CDR1 SQVTM and CDR2 ANQGSEA. This CDR3 spans 15 amino acids. Trimming cost V 3 bases and J 4 bases; bases outside gene matches: 10. Unique molecular identifiers were added to individual cDNA molecules. TCRdb reprocessed the 5' RACE reads via MiXCR and lists one record per CDR3 protein. Among around 63,000 distinct CDR3 sequences, approximately 12% were seen once, and the ten largest hold approximately 4.8%. This TCR derives from an adult who was a healthcare worker with PCR-confirmed SARS-CoV-2 infection or an uninfected control (not recorded which). The chain recombines TRBV29-1 with TRBJ2-3, with 7 bases aligning to TRBD1. Sequencing was carried out using whole blood. The chain's CDR3 is CSVDAGTAAADTQYF. Here the CDR3 DNA reads TGCAGCGTTGATGCCGGGACAGCAGCGGCAGATACGCAGTATTTT.